This entry lists 30 T cell receptor beta chains sequenced from one sample in a study (dated by TCRdb to about 2016). Receptor amplification or capture employed RT-PCR. The sample was run on an Illumina MiSeq. Using fastp at Q25 and MiXCR, TCRdb reprocessed the public reads and kept productive beta chains. Merged by CDR3 protein, the rows form single entries marked with the most common genes and DNA. The sample table holds about 700,000 distinct CDR3 sequences, of which about 14% were seen once. Clones ranked in the top ten supply 3.6% of the sample. The sample taken for sequencing was memory CD4+ T cells from blood. These receptors came from a female donor in good health, serving as a healthy control.

This clonotype was seen ten or more times. The chain links TRBV7-2 to TRBJ2-1; D uncertain. Per the germline V gene, CDR1 is SGHTA and CDR2 is FQGNSA. Trimming took 1 base from V and 5 from J, leaving 9 bases between them. The CDR3 extends over 14 amino acids. As DNA, the CDR3 is TGTGCCAGCAGCTTAGGACACCAGAACAATGAGCAGTTCTTC. Translation: CASSLGHQNNEQFF.

V is TRBV20-1 and J is TRBJ1-1, with D unresolved. This CDR3 region has 12 residues. The germline V gene has CDR1 DFQATT and CDR2 SNEGSKA (reference sequence). V was cut by 0 bases and J by 4 bases, with 6 bases left in between. CDR3 nucleotides: TGCAGTGCTAGAGATCAAGTCACTGAAGCTTTCTTT. Its protein product is CSARDQVTEAFF.

In its sample, this clonotype was seen a few times. The genes are TRBV9 and TRBJ1-6; D uncertain. Germline CDR1 is SGDLS and CDR2 is YYNGEE. With 2 bases removed from V and 11 bases from J, the gap between germline ends came to 11 bases. The CDR3 consists of 13 residues. CDR3 DNA sequence: TGTGCCAGCAGCGTCTCCTTGTTGCCACCCCTCCACTTT. Translating it yields CASSVSLLPPLHF.

The chain recombines TRBV2 with TRBJ1-5, with D uncertain. The V gene lost 7 bases and the J gene lost 5 bases, with 15 bases spanning the gap. This CDR3 is built from 14 residues. CDR1 and CDR2 from the germline V gene are SNHLY and FYNNEI. CDR3 sequence reads: CASNQIASHQPQHF. Here the CDR3 DNA reads TGTGCCAGCAATCAGATAGCGAGTCATCAGCCCCAGCATTTT.

This clonotype was detected ten times or more. The chain links TRBV4-3 to TRBJ2-2; D is unclear. The CDR3 sequence is 16 residues long. CDR1 and CDR2 (germline): LGHNA, YSLEER. Trimming removed 0 bases from V and 7 bases from J, with 15 bases in between. CDR3 nucleotides: TGCGCCAGCAGCCAAGATGTATCTAGGCCCCACGGGGAGCTGTTTTTT. The encoded protein is CASSQDVSRPHGELFF.

This clonotype was seen only a few times. The chain uses TRBV5-1 and TRBJ1-3; 7 bases fit TRBD1. Per the germline V gene, CDR1 is SGHRS and CDR2 is YFSETQ. With V trimmed by 2 bases and J by 0 bases, 14 bases remained unmatched. This CDR3 has 19 amino acids. Here the CDR3 reads CASSLEGGLIPSSGNTIYF. In DNA form, the CDR3 reads TGCGCCAGCAGCTTAGAAGGGGGCCTTATCCCGAGCTCTGGAAACACCATATATTTT.

The chain uses TRBV7-2 and TRBJ2-1, with TRBD2 as a possible D gene (6 bases). CDR3 length: 15 amino acids. V lost 2 bases and J 3 bases, leaving 11 bases between the germline ends. Germline loops: CDR1 SGHTA, CDR2 FQGNSA. CDR3 in DNA: TGTGCCAGCAGCTTATGTGCGGGAAGCTACAATGAGCAGTTCTTC. This codes for CASSLCAGSYNEQFF.

In its sample, this clonotype was seen a few times. The V and J genes are TRBV6-2 or TRBV6-3 and TRBJ1-2; perhaps TRBD1 as D (5 bases). CDR3 length: 13 residues. The germline gives CDR1 MNHEY, CDR2 SVGEGT. V gave up 7 bases and J gave up 8 bases, with 17 bases separating them. The DNA of the CDR3 is TGTGCCAGCACCTACGGCAGGGTACGCGGCTACACCTTC. It specifies CASTYGRVRGYTF.

This chain connects TRBV3-1 to TRBJ2-5; 12 bases line up with TRBD2. Germline V gene sequence: CDR1 LGHDT, CDR2 YNNKEL (reference sequence). This CDR3 has 14 amino acids. The V gene end was trimmed by 7 bases and the J gene end by 4 bases; junction bases not matched to a gene: 4. The DNA of the CDR3 is TGTGCCAGCACCCCGGGACTAGCGGGAGAGACCCAGTACTTC. Translating it yields CASTPGLAGETQYF.

This clonotype has only a few counts. CDR3 sequence reads: CSANAPGSGNTIYF. The CDR3 region has the DNA TGCAGTGCCAACGCCCCCGGCTCTGGAAACACCATATATTTT. The V gene is TRBV20-1, the J gene TRBJ1-3; no firm D call. V was shortened by 6 bases and J by 0 bases, with 12 bases between the two germline ends. Germline V CDR1 and CDR2: DFQATT, SNEGSKA (reference sequence). The CDR3 is made up of 14 amino acids.

V usage is TRBV30 and J usage is TRBJ2-7; 10 bases map to TRBD1. This CDR3 region has 15 residues. Germline trimming cut 2 bases from V and 5 bases from J; bases unmatched to any gene: 9. The germline V gene encodes CDR1 GTSNPN and CDR2 SVGIG (reference sequence). The CDR3 coding sequence is TGTGCCTGGAGTCCACGACAGGGGGCTGGACACGAGCAGTACTTC. This gives the protein CAWSPRQGAGHEQYF.

This clonotype has at least ten counts. The chain combines TRBV29-1 with TRBJ2-1, with D tentatively TRBD1 (6 bases). There are 10 residues in the CDR3. The V gene's germline CDR1 is SQVTM and CDR2 ANQGSEA. Trimming stripped 4 bases from V and 10 bases from J, with 8 bases between. CDR3 residues: CSVGQVEQFF. The CDR3 DNA reads as TGCAGCGTTGGACAGGTAGAGCAGTTCTTC.

The table lists this clonotype with many counts. This chain connects TRBV10-3 to TRBJ2-7; TRBD1 is a possible D gene (5 bases). Per the germline V gene, CDR1 is ENHRY and CDR2 is SYGVKD. CDR3 size: 13 residues. V was cut by 10 bases and J by 1 base, with 14 bases left in between. CDR3 sequence: CATNRQGSYEQYF. The CDR3 nucleotides are TGTGCCACCAATAGGCAGGGATCCTACGAGCAGTACTTC.

This clonotype was picked up a small number of times. This sequence joins TRBV7-6 and TRBJ1-4; D unclear. CDR3 length: 18 amino acids. Germline CDR1 SGHVS, CDR2 FNYEAQ. V was trimmed by 2 bases and J by 0 bases, leaving 16 bases between them. In DNA form, the CDR3 reads TGTGCCAGCAGCTTAACATCCCGGGCGGATGCAACTAATGAAAAACTGTTTTTT. Protein sequence: CASSLTSRADATNEKLFF.

This clonotype was counted a few times. This chain connects TRBV18 to TRBJ2-1; no clear D gene. The CDR3 totals 15 residues. With 2 bases removed from V and 8 bases from J, the gap between germline ends came to 16 bases. Germline assignment: CDR1 KGHSH and CDR2 LQKENI. CDR3 in DNA: TGTGCCAGCTCACCAGACATGTTGTCGGTCCATGAGCAGTTCTTC. This gives the protein CASSPDMLSVHEQFF.

This clonotype was observed a few times. In DNA, the CDR3 is TGTGCCAGCGTCTTGGGACAGGTCAATTCACCCCTCCACTTT. Translation gives CASVLGQVNSPLHF. The chain combines TRBV7-9 with TRBJ1-6, with 8 bases matching TRBD1. This CDR3 has 14 amino acids. Trimming removed 8 bases from V and 7 bases from J; junction bases left unmatched: 7. The V gene's germline CDR1 is SEHNR and CDR2 FQNEAQ (reference sequence).

The sample holds a few counts of this clonotype. This chain uses TRBV4-2 with TRBJ2-3; 10 nucleotides align to TRBD2. CDR1 is LGHNA and CDR2 is YNFKEQ in the germline V gene. The CDR3 spans 14 residues. V gave up 9 bases and J gave up 4 bases; unmatched junction bases: 7. As DNA, the CDR3 is TGTGCCAGTCGGACTAGCGGTCAATCAGATACGCAGTATTTT. This sequence encodes CASRTSGQSDTQYF.

The chain joins TRBV24-1 to TRBJ2-5; possibly TRBD1 for D (5 bases). CDR1 is KGHDR and CDR2 is SFDVKD in the germline V gene. The germline V and J ends were trimmed by 0 bases and 5 bases, with 15 bases remaining between them. The CDR3 length is 16 residues. CDR3 sequence reads: CATSDLSSGSGETQYF. CDR3 DNA: TGTGCCACCAGTGATTTGTCATCAGGGTCTGGGGAGACCCAGTACTTC.

The rearrangement links TRBV2 to TRBJ1-1; TRBD1 might be the D (5 bases). Germline V gene sequence: CDR1 SNHLY, CDR2 FYNNEI. V was trimmed by 4 bases and J by 9 bases, leaving 12 bases between them. CDR3 length: 12 residues. DNA for the CDR3: TGTGCCAGCAGTGTCGGGGCGGGGCAAGCTTTCTTT. Protein: CASSVGAGQAFF.

This clonotype was found a few times. V gene TRBV12-3 or TRBV12-4 combines with J gene TRBJ2-1, with 11 bases identical to TRBD1. With V trimmed by 6 bases and J by 7 bases, 5 bases remained unmatched. The CDR3 sequence is 14 residues long. The chain's CDR3 is CASRGQGEGNEQFF. The CDR3 DNA is TGTGCCAGCAGGGGACAGGGGGAGGGTAATGAGCAGTTCTTC.

The CDR3 region has the DNA TGTGCCACCAGCAGAGAAGGGACGGGGGAGACCCAGTACTTC. Its protein is CATSREGTGETQYF. The chain recombines TRBV15 with TRBJ2-5, with D perhaps matching TRBD1 or TRBD2 (5 bases each). V shed 0 bases and J shed 5 bases, with 10 bases lying between them. Germline lookup yields CDR1 LNHNV and CDR2 YYDKDF (reference sequence). There are 14 residues in the CDR3.

The gene calls are TRBV20-1 and TRBJ2-5; 9 bases are shared with TRBD2. The CDR3 is 16 amino acids. Germline V lookup: CDR1 DFQATT, CDR2 SNEGSKA (reference sequence). The V and J ends lost 1 base and 4 bases, in that order; junction bases with no gene match: 10. CDR3 loop: CSARGATSGLAETQYF. DNA for the CDR3: TGCAGTGCTAGAGGGGCGACTAGCGGACTAGCAGAGACCCAGTACTTC.

The genes are TRBV7-2 and TRBJ2-3; D perhaps matches TRBD2 (5 bases). With 1 base removed from V and 6 bases from J, the gap between germline ends came to 11 bases. Germline V CDR1 and CDR2: SGHTA, FQGNSA. CDR3 length equals 14 residues. CDR3 protein: CASSLVQAADTQYF. The CDR3 DNA reads as TGTGCCAGCAGCTTAGTCCAAGCGGCCGATACGCAGTATTTT.

J is TRBJ2-4 and V is TRBV7-9; D remains ambiguous. Germline V lookup: CDR1 SEHNR, CDR2 FQNEAQ (reference sequence). The CDR3 loop spans 15 amino acids. Trimming cost V 2 bases and J 0 bases, with 8 bases left between them. CDR3 DNA sequence: TGTGCCAGCAGCTTATTGGGATTAGCCAAAAACATTCAGTACTTC. Translated: CASSLLGLAKNIQYF.

V is TRBV2 and J is TRBJ2-5; D is possibly TRBD2 (6 bases). V lost 4 bases and J 0 bases, leaving 12 bases between the germline ends. This CDR3 spans 15 amino acids. The germline gives CDR1 SNHLY, CDR2 FYNNEI. Here the CDR3 DNA reads TGTGCCAGCAGTGTTGGAGGGTTGTACCAAGAGACCCAGTACTTC. This encodes CASSVGGLYQETQYF.

This clonotype turned up a few times. The V gene is TRBV14, the J gene TRBJ2-7; D call uncertain. CDR3 length equals 13 residues. Trimming removed 1 base from V and 2 bases from J, with 6 bases in between. Germline CDR1 SGHDN, CDR2 FVKESK. CDR3: CASSQVWAYEQYF. CDR3 bases: TGTGCCAGCAGCCAAGTCTGGGCCTACGAGCAGTACTTC.

The CDR3 protein is CASKYYNEQFF. The CDR3 DNA reads TGTGCCAGCAAGTACTACAATGAGCAGTTCTTC. This rearrangement joins TRBV2 to TRBJ2-1; D is undetermined. The V end lost 7 bases, the J end lost 3 bases, and 4 bases lay between the germline ends. Germline V lookup: CDR1 SNHLY, CDR2 FYNNEI. The CDR3 consists of 11 residues.

This clonotype was detected many times. The chain links TRBV20-1 to TRBJ2-7, with TRBD2 matching 13 bases. Per germline, CDR1 DFQATT and CDR2 SNEGSKA (reference sequence). Trimming at V came to 5 bases and at J to 7 bases, leaving 11 bases not matched to a gene. The CDR3 spans 15 residues. CDR3 sequence (DNA): TGCAGTGCTTTACCGGGACTAGCGGGATCGGGGGAGCAGTACTTC. Translated, it gives CSALPGLAGSGEQYF.

This rearrangement joins TRBV20-1 to TRBJ2-1; 9 nucleotides line up with TRBD2. Trimming took 5 bases from V and 6 from J; bases not matched to a gene: 11. The CDR3 runs 15 residues. Germline V gene data show CDR1 as DFQATT and CDR2 as SNEGSKA (reference sequence). The CDR3 loop reads CSAYPGTSYANEQFF. The CDR3 DNA follows: TGCAGTGCTTACCCCGGGACTAGCTATGCCAATGAGCAGTTCTTC.

This clonotype was recorded at least ten times. The V and J genes are TRBV7-2 and TRBJ1-5; perhaps TRBD1 as D (5 bases). This CDR3 is built from 13 residues. Trimming shortened V by 6 bases and J by 6 bases, and 12 bases separated the two germline ends. Germline assignment: CDR1 SGHTA and CDR2 FQGNSA. The CDR3 here is CASSSDQGQPQHF. The CDR3 DNA follows: TGTGCCAGCAGTTCGGACCAGGGTCAGCCCCAGCATTTT.